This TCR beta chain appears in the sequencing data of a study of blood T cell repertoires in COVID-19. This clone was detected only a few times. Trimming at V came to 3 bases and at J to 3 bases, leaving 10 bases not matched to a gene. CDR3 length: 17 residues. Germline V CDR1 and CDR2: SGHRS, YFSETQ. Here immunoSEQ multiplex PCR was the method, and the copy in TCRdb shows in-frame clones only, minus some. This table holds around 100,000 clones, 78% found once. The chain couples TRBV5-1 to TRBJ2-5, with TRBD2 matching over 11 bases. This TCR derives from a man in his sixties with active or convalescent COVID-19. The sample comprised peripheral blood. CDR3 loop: CASSSLAGETGEETQYF. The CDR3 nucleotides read TGCGCCAGCAGCTCACTAGCGGGAGAGACTGGGGAAGAGACCCAGTACTTC.